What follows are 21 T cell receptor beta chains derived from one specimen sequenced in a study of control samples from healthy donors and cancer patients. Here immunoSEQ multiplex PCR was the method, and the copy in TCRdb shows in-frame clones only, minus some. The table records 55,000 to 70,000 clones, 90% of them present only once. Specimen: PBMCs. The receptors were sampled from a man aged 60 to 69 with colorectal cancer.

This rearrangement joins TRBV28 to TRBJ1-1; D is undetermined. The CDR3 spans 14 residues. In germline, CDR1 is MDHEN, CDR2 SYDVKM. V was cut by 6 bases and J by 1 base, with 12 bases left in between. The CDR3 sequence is CASSLTVRNTEAFF. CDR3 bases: TGTGCCAGCAGCCTAACAGTCCGGAACACTGAAGCTTTCTTT.

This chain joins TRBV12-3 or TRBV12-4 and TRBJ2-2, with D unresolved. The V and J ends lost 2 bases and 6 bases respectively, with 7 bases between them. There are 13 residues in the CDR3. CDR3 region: CASSLLASGELFF. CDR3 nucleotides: TGTGCCAGCAGTTTATTGGCATCCGGGGAGCTGTTTTTT.

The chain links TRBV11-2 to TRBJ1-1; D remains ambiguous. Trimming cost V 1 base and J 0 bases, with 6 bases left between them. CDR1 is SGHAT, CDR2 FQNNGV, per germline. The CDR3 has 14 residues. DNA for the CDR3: TGTGCCAGCAGCTTAGGATGGGTGAACACTGAAGCTTTCTTT. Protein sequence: CASSLGWVNTEAFF.

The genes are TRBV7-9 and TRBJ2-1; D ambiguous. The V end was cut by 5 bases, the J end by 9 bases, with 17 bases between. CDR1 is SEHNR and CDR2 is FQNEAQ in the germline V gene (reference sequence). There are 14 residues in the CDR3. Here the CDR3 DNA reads TGTGCCAGCAGCCCAATGGGTAGGATTACTGAGCAGTTCTTC. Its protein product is CASSPMGRITEQFF.

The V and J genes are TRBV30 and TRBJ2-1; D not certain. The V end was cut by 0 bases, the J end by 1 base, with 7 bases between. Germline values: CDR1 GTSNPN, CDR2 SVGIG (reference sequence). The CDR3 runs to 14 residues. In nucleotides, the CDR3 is TGTGCCTGGAGTGTTTGGCAGTCCTACAATGAGCAGTTCTTC. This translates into CAWSVWQSYNEQFF.

The CDR3 protein is CASSVKDQVLGYEQFF. The DNA of the CDR3 is TGTGCCAGCAGCGTCAAGGATCAGGTCCTGGGGTATGAGCAGTTCTTC. The chain carries TRBV9 and TRBJ2-1, with D uncertain. The V gene's germline CDR1 is SGDLS and CDR2 YYNGEE. The CDR3 covers 16 residues. Trimming removed 2 bases at V and 8 bases at J, with 20 bases between.

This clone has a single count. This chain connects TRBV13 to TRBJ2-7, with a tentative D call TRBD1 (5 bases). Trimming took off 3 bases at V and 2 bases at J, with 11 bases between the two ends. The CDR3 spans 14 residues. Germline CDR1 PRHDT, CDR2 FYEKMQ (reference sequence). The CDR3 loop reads CASSFLAGTYEQYF. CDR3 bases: TGTGCCAGCAGCTTCCTCGCAGGGACCTACGAGCAGTACTTC.

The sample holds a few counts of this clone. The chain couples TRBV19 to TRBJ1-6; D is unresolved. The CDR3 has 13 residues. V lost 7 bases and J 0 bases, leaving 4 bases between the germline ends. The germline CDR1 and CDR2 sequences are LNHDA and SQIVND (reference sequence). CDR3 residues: CASTGSYNSPLHF. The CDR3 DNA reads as TGTGCCAGTACGGGCTCCTATAATTCACCCCTCCACTTT.

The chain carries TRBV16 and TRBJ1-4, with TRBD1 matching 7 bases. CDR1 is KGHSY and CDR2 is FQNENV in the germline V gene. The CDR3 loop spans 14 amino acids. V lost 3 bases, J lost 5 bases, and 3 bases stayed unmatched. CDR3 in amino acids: CASSQGQTNEKLFF. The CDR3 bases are TGTGCCAGCAGCCAGGGACAGACAAATGAAAAACTGTTTTTT.

For the CDR3, the DNA is TGTGCCAGTAGTGTGACAGAGTATGGCTACACCTTC. It encodes CASSVTEYGYTF. The V call is TRBV19, the J call TRBJ1-2, with D perhaps TRBD1 (5 bases). Germline V lookup: CDR1 LNHDA, CDR2 SQIVND (reference sequence). The CDR3 contains 12 residues. Trimming removed 5 bases from V and 5 bases from J, with 9 bases in between.

CDR3 protein: CASSVTGRLGSPLHF. The CDR3 region has the DNA TGTGCCAGCAGCGTCACAGGGCGGCTCGGTTCACCCCTCCACTTT. The chain carries TRBV7-6 and TRBJ1-6; TRBD1 is a possible D gene (6 bases). The CDR3 is 15 residues long. Germline CDR1 and CDR2: SGHVS and FNYEAQ. V lost 5 bases to trimming and J lost 9 bases, with 17 bases between them.

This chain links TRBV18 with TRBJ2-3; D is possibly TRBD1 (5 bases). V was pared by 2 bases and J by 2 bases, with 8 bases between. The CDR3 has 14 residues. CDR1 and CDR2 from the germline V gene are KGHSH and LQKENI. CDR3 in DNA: TGTGCCAGCTCACCATACAGGTCCACAGATACGCAGTATTTT. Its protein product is CASSPYRSTDTQYF.

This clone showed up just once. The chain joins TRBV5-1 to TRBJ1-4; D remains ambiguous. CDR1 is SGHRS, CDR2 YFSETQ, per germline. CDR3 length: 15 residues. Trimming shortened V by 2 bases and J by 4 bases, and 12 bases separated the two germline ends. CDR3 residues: CASSFTVGDNEKLFF. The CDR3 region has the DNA TGCGCCAGCAGCTTCACGGTCGGCGATAATGAAAAACTGTTTTTT.

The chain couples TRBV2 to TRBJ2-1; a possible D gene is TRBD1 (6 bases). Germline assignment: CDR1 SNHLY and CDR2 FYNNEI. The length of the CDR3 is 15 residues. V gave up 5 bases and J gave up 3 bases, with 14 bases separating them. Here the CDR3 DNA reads TGTGCCAGCAGTCCAACAGGGAAAGGCTACAATGAGCAGTTCTTC. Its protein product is CASSPTGKGYNEQFF.

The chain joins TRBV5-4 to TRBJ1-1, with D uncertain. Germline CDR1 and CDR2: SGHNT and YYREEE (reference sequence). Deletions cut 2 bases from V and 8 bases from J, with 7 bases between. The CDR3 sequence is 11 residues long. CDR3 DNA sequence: TGTGCCAGCAGCTTTTTGTCCGAAGCTTTCTTT. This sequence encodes CASSFLSEAFF.

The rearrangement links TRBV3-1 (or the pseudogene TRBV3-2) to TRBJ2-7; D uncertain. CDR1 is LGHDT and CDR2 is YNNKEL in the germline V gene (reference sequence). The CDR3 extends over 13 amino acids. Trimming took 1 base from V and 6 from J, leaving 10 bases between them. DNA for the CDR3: TGTGCCAGCAGCCAAGGCCACATAGGCGAGCAGTACTTC. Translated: CASSQGHIGEQYF.

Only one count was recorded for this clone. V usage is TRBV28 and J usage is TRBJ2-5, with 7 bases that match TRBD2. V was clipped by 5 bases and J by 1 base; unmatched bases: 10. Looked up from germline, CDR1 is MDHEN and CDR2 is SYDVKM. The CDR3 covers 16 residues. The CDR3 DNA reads TGTGCCAGCAGTCCGGGGGGAGGGGTCGGCCAAGAGACCCAGTACTTC. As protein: CASSPGGGVGQETQYF. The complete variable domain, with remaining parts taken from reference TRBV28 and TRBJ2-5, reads DVKVTQSSRYLVKRTGEKVFLECVQDMDHENMFWYRQDPGLGLRLIYFSYDVKMKEKGDIPEGYSVSREKKERFSLILESASTNQTSMYLCASSPGGGVGQETQYFGPGTRLLVL.

The CDR3 DNA follows: TGTGCCAGTAGTAGGGGTCCCACTGAAGCTTTCTTT. This gives the protein CASSRGPTEAFF. This sequence joins TRBV19 and TRBJ1-1; D gene ambiguous. The germline V gene has CDR1 LNHDA and CDR2 SQIVND (reference sequence). The CDR3 is made up of 12 amino acids. V was clipped by 4 bases and J by 4 bases, with 7 bases between them.

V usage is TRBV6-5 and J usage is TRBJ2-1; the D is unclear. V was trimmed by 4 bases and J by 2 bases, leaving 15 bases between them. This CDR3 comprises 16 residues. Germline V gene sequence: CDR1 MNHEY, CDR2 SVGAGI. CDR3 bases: TGTGCCAGCAGTTTAATAGAGGACGGTCCCTACAATGAGCAGTTCTTC. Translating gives CASSLIEDGPYNEQFF.

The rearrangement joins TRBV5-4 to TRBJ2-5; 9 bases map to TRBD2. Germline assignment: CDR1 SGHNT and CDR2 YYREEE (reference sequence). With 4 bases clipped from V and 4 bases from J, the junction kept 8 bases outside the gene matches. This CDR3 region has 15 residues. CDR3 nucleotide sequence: TGTGCCAGCAGCCCCCCTGCGGGGGGGCGAGAGACCCAGTACTTC. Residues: CASSPPAGGRETQYF.

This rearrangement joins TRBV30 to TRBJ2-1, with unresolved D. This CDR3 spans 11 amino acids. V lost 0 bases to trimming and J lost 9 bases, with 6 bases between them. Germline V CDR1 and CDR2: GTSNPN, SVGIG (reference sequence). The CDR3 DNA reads TGTGCCTGGAGTGTACTGGGTGAGCAGTTCTTC. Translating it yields CAWSVLGEQFF.